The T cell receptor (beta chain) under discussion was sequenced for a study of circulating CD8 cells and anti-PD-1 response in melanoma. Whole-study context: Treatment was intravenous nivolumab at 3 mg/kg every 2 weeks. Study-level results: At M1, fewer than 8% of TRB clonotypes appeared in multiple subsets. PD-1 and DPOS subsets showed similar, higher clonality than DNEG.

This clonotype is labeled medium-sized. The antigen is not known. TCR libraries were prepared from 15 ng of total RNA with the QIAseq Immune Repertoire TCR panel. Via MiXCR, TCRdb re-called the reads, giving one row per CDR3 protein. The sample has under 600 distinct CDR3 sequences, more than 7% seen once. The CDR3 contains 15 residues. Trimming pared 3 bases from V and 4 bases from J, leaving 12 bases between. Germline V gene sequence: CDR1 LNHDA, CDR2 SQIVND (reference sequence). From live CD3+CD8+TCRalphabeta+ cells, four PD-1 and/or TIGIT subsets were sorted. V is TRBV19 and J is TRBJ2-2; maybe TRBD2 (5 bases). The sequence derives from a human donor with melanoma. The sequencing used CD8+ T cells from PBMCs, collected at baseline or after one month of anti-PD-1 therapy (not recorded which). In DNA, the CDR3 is TGTGCCAGTAGTATTTGGGTCGAGGGCACCGGGGAGCTGTTTTTT. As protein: CASSIWVEGTGELFF.